This T cell receptor beta chain was observed in a study of beta chain features in type 1 diabetes. Study-wide results and caveats: Shorter TCRB CDR3s, moderately but significantly so, marked every one of the four CD4+ subsets in Type 1 diabetes patients. Cells carrying high TCR expression could end up over-represented when cDNA is sequenced.

Concerning this clone itself: Its cognate antigen is unknown.

The investigators reverse transcribed all of the isolated RNA, so they sequenced expressed TCRB transcripts. Profiling relied on immunoSEQ multiplex PCR, and the TCRdb table lists in-frame clones only, not all of them. The sample includes tens of thousands of clones, around 60% of them seen just once. The germline V and J ends were trimmed by 0 bases and 5 bases, with 16 bases remaining between them. This CDR3 comprises 15 residues. From germline, CDR1 is GTSNPN and CDR2 SVGIG (reference sequence). The chain is built from TRBV30 and TRBJ1-1; perhaps TRBD1 as D (5 bases). The sequencing sample was made of stem cell memory CD4+ T cells from blood. The sequence derives from a woman in her twenties or thirties with type 1 diabetes. The CDR3 DNA reads as TGTGCCTGGAGTGTACGGGGGGTGCCCCAGACTGAAGCTTTCTTT. Its protein is CAWSVRGVPQTEAFF.